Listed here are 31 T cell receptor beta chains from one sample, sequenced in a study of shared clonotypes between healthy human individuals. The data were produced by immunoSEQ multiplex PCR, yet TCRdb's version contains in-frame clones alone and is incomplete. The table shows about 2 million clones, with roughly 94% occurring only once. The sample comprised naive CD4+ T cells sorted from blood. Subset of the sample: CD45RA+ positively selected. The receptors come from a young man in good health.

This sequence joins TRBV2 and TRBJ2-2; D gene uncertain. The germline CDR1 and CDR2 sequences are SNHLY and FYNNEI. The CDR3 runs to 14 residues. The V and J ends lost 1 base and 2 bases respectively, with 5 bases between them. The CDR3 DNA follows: TGTGCCAGCAGTGAAGAGAGAAACACCGGGGAGCTGTTTTTT. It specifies CASSEERNTGELFF. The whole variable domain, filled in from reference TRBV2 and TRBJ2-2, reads EPEVTQTPSHQVTQMGQEVILRCVPISNHLYFYWYRQILGQKVEFLVSFYNNEISEKSEIFDDQFSVERPDGSNFTLKIRSTKLEDSAMYFCASSEERNTGELFFGEGSRLTVL.

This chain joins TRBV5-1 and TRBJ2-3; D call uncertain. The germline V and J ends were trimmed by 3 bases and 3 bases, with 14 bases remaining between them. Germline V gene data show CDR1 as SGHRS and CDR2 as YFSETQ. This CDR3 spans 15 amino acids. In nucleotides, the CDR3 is TGCGCCAGCAGCTCCGACCAGGTAGGGACAGATACGCAGTATTTT. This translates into CASSSDQVGTDTQYF.

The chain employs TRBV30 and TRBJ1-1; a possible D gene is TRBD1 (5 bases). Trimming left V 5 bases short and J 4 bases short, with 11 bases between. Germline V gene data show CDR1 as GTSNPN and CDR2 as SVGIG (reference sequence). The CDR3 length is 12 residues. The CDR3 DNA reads TGTGCCTGGGATGGGGGAGGCACTGAAGCTTTCTTT. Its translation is CAWDGGGTEAFF.

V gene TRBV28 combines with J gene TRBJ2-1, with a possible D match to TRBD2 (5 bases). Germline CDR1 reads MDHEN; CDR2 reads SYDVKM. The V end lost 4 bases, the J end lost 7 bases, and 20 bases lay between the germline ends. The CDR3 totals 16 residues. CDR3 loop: CASSSPSSPLGNEQFF. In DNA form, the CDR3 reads TGTGCCAGCAGTTCCCCATCTAGCCCCCTTGGGAATGAGCAGTTCTTC.

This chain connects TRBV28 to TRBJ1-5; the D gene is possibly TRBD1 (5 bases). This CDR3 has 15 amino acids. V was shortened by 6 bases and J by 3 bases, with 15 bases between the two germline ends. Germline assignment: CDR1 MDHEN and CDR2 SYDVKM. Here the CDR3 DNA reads TGTGCCAGCAGCTCCCCGGAGGGGCTCAATCAGCCCCAGCATTTT. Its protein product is CASSSPEGLNQPQHF. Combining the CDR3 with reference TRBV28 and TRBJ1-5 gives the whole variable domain DVKVTQSSRYLVKRTGEKVFLECVQDMDHENMFWYRQDPGLGLRLIYFSYDVKMKEKGDIPEGYSVSREKKERFSLILESASTNQTSMYLCASSSPEGLNQPQHFGDGTRLSIL.

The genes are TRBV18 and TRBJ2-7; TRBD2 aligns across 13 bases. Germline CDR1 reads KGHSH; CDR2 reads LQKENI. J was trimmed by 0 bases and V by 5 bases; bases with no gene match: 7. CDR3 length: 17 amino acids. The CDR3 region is CASSTGTSGIGSYEQYF. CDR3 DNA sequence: TGTGCCAGCTCAACGGGGACTAGCGGGATAGGCTCCTACGAGCAGTACTTC.

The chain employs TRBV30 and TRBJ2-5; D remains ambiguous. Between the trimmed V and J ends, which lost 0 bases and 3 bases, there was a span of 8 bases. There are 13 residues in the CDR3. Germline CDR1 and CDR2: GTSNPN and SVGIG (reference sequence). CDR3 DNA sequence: TGTGCCTGGAGTGTAGGGAACGAAGAGACCCAGTACTTC. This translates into CAWSVGNEETQYF. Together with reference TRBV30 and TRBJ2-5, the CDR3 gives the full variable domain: SQTIHQWPATLVQPVGSPLSLECTVEGTSNPNLYWYRQAAGRGLQLLFYSVGIGQISSEVPQNLSASRPQDRQFILSSKKLLLSDSGFYLCAWSVGNEETQYFGPGTRLLVL.

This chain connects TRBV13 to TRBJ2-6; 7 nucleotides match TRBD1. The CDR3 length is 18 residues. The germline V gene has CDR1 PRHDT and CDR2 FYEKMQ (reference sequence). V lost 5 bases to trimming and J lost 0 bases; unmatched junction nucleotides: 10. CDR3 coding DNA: TGTGCCAGCAGCCGACAGGGTAGTCCCACCTCTGGGGCCAACGTCCTGACTTTC. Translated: CASSRQGSPTSGANVLTF.

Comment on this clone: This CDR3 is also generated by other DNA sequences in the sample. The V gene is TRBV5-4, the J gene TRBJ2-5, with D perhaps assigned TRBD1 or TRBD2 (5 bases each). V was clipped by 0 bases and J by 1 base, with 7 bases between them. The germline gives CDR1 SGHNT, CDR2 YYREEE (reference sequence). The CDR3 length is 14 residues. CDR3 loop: CASSLAGTQETQYF. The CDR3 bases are TGTGCCAGCAGCTTGGCCGGGACCCAAGAGACCCAGTACTTC.

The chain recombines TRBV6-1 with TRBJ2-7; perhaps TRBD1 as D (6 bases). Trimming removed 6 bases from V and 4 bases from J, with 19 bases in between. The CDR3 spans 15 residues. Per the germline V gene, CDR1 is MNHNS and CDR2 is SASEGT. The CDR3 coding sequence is TGTGCCAGCAGCATCCAGACAGGCCCCGGTTACGAGCAGTACTTC. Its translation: CASSIQTGPGYEQYF.

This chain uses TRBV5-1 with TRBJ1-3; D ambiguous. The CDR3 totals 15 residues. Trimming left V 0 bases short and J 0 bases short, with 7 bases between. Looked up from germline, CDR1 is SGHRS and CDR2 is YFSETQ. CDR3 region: CASSLEKSSGNTIYF. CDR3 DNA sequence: TGCGCCAGCAGCTTGGAAAAGAGCTCTGGAAACACCATATATTTT.

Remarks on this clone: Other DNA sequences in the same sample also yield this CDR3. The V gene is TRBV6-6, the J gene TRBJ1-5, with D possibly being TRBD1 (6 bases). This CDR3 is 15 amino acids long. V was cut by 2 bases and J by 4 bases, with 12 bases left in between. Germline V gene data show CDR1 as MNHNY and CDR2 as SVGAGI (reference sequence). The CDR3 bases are TGTGCCAGCAGTTACGGCAGGGGTGGTAATCAGCCCCAGCATTTT. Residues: CASSYGRGGNQPQHF.

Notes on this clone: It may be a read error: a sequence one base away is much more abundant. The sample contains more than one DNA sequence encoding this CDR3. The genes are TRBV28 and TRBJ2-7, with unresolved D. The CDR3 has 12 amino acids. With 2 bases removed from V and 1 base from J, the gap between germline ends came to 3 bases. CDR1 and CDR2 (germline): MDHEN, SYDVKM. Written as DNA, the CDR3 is TGTGCCAGCAGTTTACGGTCCTACGAGCAGTACTTC. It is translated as CASSLRSYEQYF.

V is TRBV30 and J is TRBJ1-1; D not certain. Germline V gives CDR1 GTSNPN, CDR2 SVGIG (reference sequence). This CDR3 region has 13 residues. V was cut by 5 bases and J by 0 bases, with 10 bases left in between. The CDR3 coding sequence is TGTGCCTGGGGAGAAGGAGTGAACACTGAAGCTTTCTTT. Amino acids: CAWGEGVNTEAFF.

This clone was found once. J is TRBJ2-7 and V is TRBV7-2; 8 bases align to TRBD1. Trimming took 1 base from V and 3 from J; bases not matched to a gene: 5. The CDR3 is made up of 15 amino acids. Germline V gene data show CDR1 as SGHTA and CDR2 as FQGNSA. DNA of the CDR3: TGTGCCAGCAGCTTAGGGACAGGGAAAGGCTACGAGCAGTACTTC. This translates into CASSLGTGKGYEQYF.

The CDR3 nucleotides are TGTGCCAGCAGCTTCCCAGGGGTGGGTAATTCACCCCTCCACTTT. Amino acids: CASSFPGVGNSPLHF. The genes are TRBV11-2 and TRBJ1-6; D may be TRBD1 (6 bases). V lost 3 bases and J lost 6, with 12 bases in between. The CDR3 loop spans 15 amino acids. Germline assignment: CDR1 SGHAT and CDR2 FQNNGV.

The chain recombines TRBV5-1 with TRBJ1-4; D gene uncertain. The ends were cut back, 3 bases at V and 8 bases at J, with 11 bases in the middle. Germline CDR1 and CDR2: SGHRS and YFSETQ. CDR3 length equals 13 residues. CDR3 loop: CASSSGPGEKLFF. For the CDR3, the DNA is TGCGCCAGCAGCTCCGGGCCGGGAGAAAAACTGTTTTTT.

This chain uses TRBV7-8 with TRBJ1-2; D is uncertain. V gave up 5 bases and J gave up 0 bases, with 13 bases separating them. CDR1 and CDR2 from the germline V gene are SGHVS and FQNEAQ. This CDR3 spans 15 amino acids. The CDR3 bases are TGTGCCAGCAGCGTCCTATGGGGAGCTAACTATGGCTACACCTTC. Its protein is CASSVLWGANYGYTF. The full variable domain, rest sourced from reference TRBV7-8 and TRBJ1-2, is GAGVSQSPRYKVAKRGQDVALRCDPISGHVSLFWYQQALGQGPEFLTYFQNEAQLDKSGLPSDRFFAERPEGSVSTLKIQRTQQEDSAVYLCASSVLWGANYGYTFGSGTRLTVV.

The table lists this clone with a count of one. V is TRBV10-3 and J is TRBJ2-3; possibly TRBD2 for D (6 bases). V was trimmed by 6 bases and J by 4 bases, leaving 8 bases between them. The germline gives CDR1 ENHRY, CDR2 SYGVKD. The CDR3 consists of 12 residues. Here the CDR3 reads CAISGSADTQYF. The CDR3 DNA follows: TGTGCCATCAGCGGGAGTGCAGATACGCAGTATTTT.

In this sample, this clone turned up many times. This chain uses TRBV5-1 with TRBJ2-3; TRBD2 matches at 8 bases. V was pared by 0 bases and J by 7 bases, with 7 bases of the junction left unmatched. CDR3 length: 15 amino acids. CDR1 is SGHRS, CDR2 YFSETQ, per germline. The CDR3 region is CASSLGSGMVYTQYF. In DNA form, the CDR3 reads TGCGCCAGCAGCTTGGGTAGCGGGATGGTTTATACGCAGTATTTT.

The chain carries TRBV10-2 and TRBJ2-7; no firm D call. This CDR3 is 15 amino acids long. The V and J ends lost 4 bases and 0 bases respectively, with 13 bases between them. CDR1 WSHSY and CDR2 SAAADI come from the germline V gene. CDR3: CASSGSGRISYEQYF. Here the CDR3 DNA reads TGCGCCAGCAGTGGGTCCGGCAGGATCTCCTACGAGCAGTACTTC.

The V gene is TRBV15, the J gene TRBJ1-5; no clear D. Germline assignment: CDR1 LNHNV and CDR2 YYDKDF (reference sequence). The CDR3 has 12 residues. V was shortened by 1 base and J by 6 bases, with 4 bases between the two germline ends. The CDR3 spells CATSRGGQPQHF. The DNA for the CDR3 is TGTGCCACCAGCAGAGGAGGTCAGCCCCAGCATTTT.

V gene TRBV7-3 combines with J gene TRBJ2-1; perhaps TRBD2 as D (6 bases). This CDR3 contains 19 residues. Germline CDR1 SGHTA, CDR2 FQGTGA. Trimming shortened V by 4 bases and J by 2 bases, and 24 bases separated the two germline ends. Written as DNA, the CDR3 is TGTGCCAGCAGCTATGGCGATCTATCTAGCGTCTACCCCTACAATGAGCAGTTCTTC. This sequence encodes CASSYGDLSSVYPYNEQFF.

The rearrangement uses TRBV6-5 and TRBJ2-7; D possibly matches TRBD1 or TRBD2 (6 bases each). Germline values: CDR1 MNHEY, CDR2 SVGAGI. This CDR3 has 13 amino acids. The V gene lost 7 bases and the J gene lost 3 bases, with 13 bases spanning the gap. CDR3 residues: CASTLQGGYEQYF. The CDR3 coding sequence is TGTGCCAGCACCTTACAGGGAGGCTACGAGCAGTACTTC.

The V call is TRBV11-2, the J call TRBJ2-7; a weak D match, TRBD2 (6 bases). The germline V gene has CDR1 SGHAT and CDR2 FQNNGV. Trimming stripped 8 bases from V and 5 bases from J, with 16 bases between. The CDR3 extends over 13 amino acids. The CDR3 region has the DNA TGTGCCAGCCGAACGGGAGAGGAGAACGAGCAGTACTTC. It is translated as CASRTGEENEQYF. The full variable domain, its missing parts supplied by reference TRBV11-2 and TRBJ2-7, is EAGVAQSPRYKIIEKRQSVAFWCNPISGHATLYWYQQILGQGPKLLIQFQNNGVVDDSQLPKDRFSAERLKGVDSTLKIQPAKLEDSAVYLCASRTGEENEQYFGPGTRLTVT.

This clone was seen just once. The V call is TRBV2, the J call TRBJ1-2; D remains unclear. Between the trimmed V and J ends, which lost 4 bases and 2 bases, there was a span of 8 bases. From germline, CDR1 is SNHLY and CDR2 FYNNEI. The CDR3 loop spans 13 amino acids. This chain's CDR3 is CASSGGKNYGYTF. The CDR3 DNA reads TGTGCCAGCAGTGGGGGAAAGAACTATGGCTACACCTTC.

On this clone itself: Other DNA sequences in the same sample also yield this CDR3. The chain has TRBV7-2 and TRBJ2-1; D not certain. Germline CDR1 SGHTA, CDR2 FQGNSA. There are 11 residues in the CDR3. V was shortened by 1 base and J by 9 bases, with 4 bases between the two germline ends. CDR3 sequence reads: CASSLGGEQFF. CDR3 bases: TGTGCCAGCAGCTTAGGTGGTGAGCAGTTCTTC. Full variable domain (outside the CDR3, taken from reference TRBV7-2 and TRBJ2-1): GAGVSQSPSNKVTEKGKDVELRCDPISGHTALYWYRQSLGQGLEFLIYFQGNSAPDKSGLPSDRFSAERTGGSVSTLTIQRTQQEDSAVYLCASSLGGEQFFGPGTRLTVL.

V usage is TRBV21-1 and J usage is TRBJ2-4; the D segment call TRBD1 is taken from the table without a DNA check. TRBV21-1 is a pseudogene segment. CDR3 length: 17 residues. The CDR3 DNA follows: TGTGCCAGCAGCCCCCGAGGGAAGGGGGCGGCCAAAAACATTCAGTACTTC. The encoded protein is CASSPRGKGAAKNIQYF.

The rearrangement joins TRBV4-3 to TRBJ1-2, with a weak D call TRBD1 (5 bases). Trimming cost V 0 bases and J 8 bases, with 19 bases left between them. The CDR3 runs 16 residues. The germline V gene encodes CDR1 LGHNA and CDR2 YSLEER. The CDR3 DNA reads TGCGCCAGCAGCCAAGATCTCAGGGTGACGAATAGCGGCTACACCTTC. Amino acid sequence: CASSQDLRVTNSGYTF.

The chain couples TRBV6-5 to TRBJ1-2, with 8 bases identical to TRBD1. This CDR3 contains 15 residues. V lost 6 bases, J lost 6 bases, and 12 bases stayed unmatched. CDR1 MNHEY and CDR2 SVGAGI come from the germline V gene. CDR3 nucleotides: TGTGCCAGCAGCCTAACGCAGGGGGCTGTTAATGGCTACACCTTC. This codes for CASSLTQGAVNGYTF.

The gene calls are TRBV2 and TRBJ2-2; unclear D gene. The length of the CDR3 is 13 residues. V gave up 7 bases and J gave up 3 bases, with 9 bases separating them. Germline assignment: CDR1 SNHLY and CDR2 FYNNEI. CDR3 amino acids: CASKWSDTGELFF. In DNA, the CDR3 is TGTGCCAGCAAGTGGAGCGACACCGGGGAGCTGTTTTTT.